One sample yielded the 24 T cell receptor beta chains listed below, sequenced in a study of early T cells in non-severe SARS-CoV-2 infection. TCRdb itself ran the 5' RACE reads through MiXCR, one entry per CDR3 protein. This sample has over 30,000 distinct CDR3 sequences, with approximately 6% found just once. Input material: whole blood. The receptors come from an adult who was a healthcare worker with PCR-confirmed SARS-CoV-2 infection or an uninfected control (not recorded which).

This clonotype appeared once. A read error is possible here, since a much larger clone lies one base away. This CDR3 reads CASSDRPDMSSYNEQYF. Here the CDR3 DNA reads TGTGCCAGCAGTGACCGACCGGATATGAGCTCCTACAATGAGCAGTACTTC. The chain employs TRBV6-4 and TRBJ2-1; D remains ambiguous. The J call is in doubt because the DNA end fits TRBJ2-7 better. The CDR3 has 17 residues. Looked up from germline, CDR1 is MRHNA and CDR2 is SNTAGT.

This clonotype was seen many times. The chain uses TRBV29-1 and TRBJ2-4; D might be TRBD2 (5 bases). Germline lookup yields CDR1 SQVTM and CDR2 ANQGSEA. The CDR3 spans 15 residues. V gave up 1 base and J gave up 0 bases, with 10 bases separating them. This chain's CDR3 is CSVEVRGLAKNIQYF. CDR3 nucleotides: TGCAGCGTTGAAGTTCGAGGACTAGCCAAAAACATTCAGTACTTC.

This clonotype was seen repeatedly, ten times or more. The chain employs TRBV28 and TRBJ2-7; D remains ambiguous. This CDR3 contains 12 residues. Trimming shortened V by 7 bases and J by 7 bases, and 14 bases separated the two germline ends. Germline V CDR1 and CDR2: MDHEN, SYDVKM. CDR3 loop: CASKSPMGEQYF. Written as DNA, the CDR3 is TGTGCCAGCAAATCCCCCATGGGGGAGCAGTACTTC.

Many counts were recorded for this clonotype. This sequence joins TRBV12-3 or TRBV12-4 and TRBJ1-2; weak D call: TRBD1 (5 bases). The CDR3 consists of 13 residues. Between the trimmed V and J ends, which lost 2 bases and 3 bases, there was a span of 7 bases. The CDR3: CASSLMGDYGYTF. CDR3 sequence (DNA): TGTGCCAGCAGTTTAATGGGGGACTATGGCTACACCTTC.

There are many counts of this clonotype. This rearrangement joins TRBV4-3 to TRBJ2-3; D is tentatively TRBD1 or TRBD2 (6 bases each). This CDR3 has 14 residues. CDR1 LGHNA and CDR2 YSLEER come from the germline V gene. The V gene lost 5 bases and the J gene lost 5 bases, with 14 bases spanning the gap. DNA of the CDR3: TGCGCCAGCAGCTTAAGACTAGGGGGAGATACGCAGTATTTT. Its protein is CASSLRLGGDTQYF.

This clonotype was recorded at least ten times. The gene calls are TRBV23-1 and TRBJ2-7; 8 bases fit TRBD1. TRBV23-1 is given ORF status, its function remaining uncertain. Germline trimming cut 4 bases from V and 11 bases from J; bases unmatched to any gene: 7. The CDR3 spans 12 residues. The DNA for the CDR3 is TGCGCCAGCAGTCTGCAGGGGGCTCCTGAGTACTTC. The encoded protein is CASSLQGAPEYF.

This clonotype occurred many times. The V and J genes are TRBV20-1 and TRBJ1-2; no definite D call. This CDR3 region has 14 residues. Looked up from germline, CDR1 is DFQATT and CDR2 is SNEGSKA (reference sequence). V was cut by 5 bases and J by 5 bases, with 18 bases left in between. CDR3 coding DNA: TGCAGTGCTTACACGATTCCCCAAAGATATGGCTACACCTTC. It is translated as CSAYTIPQRYGYTF.

The rearrangement uses TRBV12-3 or TRBV12-4 and TRBJ2-7, with D tentatively TRBD1 or TRBD2 (5 bases each). Trimming took off 4 bases at V and 0 bases at J, with 13 bases between the two ends. The CDR3 is made up of 15 amino acids. CDR3 nucleotides: TGTGCCAGCAGTTCTGAGGGGTTGGTCTCCTACGAGCAGTACTTC. Its translation: CASSSEGLVSYEQYF.

This clonotype was counted ten times or more. The CDR3 spells CASSLGGLGSYNEQFF. In DNA, the CDR3 is TGTGCCAGCAGCTTAGGAGGACTCGGCTCCTACAATGAGCAGTTCTTC. The chain couples TRBV11-2 to TRBJ2-1, with a tentative D call TRBD2 (5 bases). The CDR3 is 16 residues long. Trimming took 1 base from V and 0 from J, leaving 10 bases between them. CDR1 SGHAT and CDR2 FQNNGV come from the germline V gene.

This clonotype has at least ten counts. This sequence joins TRBV7-9 and TRBJ2-2; 11 bases are shared with TRBD1. The CDR3 is 16 residues long. Germline V gene data show CDR1 as SEHNR and CDR2 as FQNEAQ (reference sequence). The trim removed 5 bases at V and 3 bases at J, leaving 5 bases unmatched. This CDR3 reads CASSLPGQGDTGELFF. The DNA for the CDR3 is TGTGCCAGCAGCCTTCCGGGACAGGGGGACACCGGGGAGCTGTTTTTT.

This clonotype came up many times. This chain links TRBV24-1 with TRBJ2-1; D is undetermined. Germline V gene lookup returns CDR1 KGHDR and CDR2 SFDVKD. Trimming took off 6 bases at V and 0 bases at J, with 14 bases between the two ends. The CDR3 is 16 residues long. CDR3 amino acids: CATSHSDPSSYNEQFF. The CDR3 region has the DNA TGTGCCACCAGTCATTCAGACCCGAGCTCCTACAATGAGCAGTTCTTC.

This clonotype was counted ten times or more. V usage is TRBV12-3 or TRBV12-4 and J usage is TRBJ1-1; possibly TRBD1 for D (6 bases). This CDR3 is built from 13 residues. V gave up 3 bases and J gave up 7 bases, with 12 bases separating them. CDR3 sequence: CASSFDRKVEAFF. The CDR3 region has the DNA TGTGCCAGCAGTTTCGACAGGAAAGTTGAAGCTTTCTTT.

This clonotype has ten or more counts. The J gene is TRBJ1-5, the V gene TRBV20-1; D perhaps matches TRBD1 (6 bases). The CDR3 is 14 residues long. Germline CDR1 and CDR2: DFQATT and SNEGSKA (reference sequence). Trimming took off 6 bases at V and 6 bases at J, with 18 bases between the two ends. CDR3 region: CSATWRGEVQPQHF. The DNA of the CDR3 is TGCAGTGCCACATGGAGGGGGGAGGTTCAGCCCCAGCATTTT.

This clonotype was recorded many times. CDR3 DNA sequence: TGTGCCAGCAGCTACTTACCCGGGACAGATTACGAGCAGTACGTC. Its protein product is CASSYLPGTDYEQYV. J is TRBJ2-7 and V is TRBV7-2; 7 bases match TRBD1. Trimming removed 4 bases from V and 4 bases from J; junction bases left unmatched: 10. CDR1 and CDR2 (germline): SGHTA, FQGNSA. This CDR3 contains 15 residues.

This clonotype was observed many times. This chain joins TRBV24-1 and TRBJ2-2; 11 bases align to TRBD2. The CDR3 is made up of 18 amino acids. V shed 0 bases and J 6 bases; nucleotides not matched to a gene: 8. Germline V lookup: CDR1 KGHDR, CDR2 SFDVKD. The CDR3 region is CATSDLTSGSIIAGELFF. In DNA, the CDR3 is TGTGCCACCAGTGATTTGACTAGCGGGAGCATAATCGCCGGGGAGCTGTTTTTT.

This rearrangement joins TRBV14 to TRBJ1-6, with a possible D match to TRBD1 (6 bases). CDR1 SGHDN and CDR2 FVKESK come from the germline V gene. The CDR3 runs to 13 residues. V was cut by 6 bases and J by 8 bases, with 11 bases left in between. The CDR3 DNA follows: TGTGCCAGCAGTCGGGACACCTATTCACCCCTCCACTTT. This codes for CASSRDTYSPLHF.

The V gene is TRBV11-2, the J gene TRBJ2-7; 10 positions match TRBD1. CDR3 length equals 14 residues. Germline V lookup: CDR1 SGHAT, CDR2 FQNNGV. The CDR3 reads CASSLPGQGNEQCV. CDR3 in DNA: TGTGCCAGCAGCTTACCGGGACAGGGGAACGAGCAGTGCGTC.

The chain couples TRBV11-3 to TRBJ2-2; D call uncertain. Between the trimmed V and J ends, which lost 6 bases and 6 bases, there was a span of 20 bases. Per germline, CDR1 SGHNT and CDR2 YENEEA. The CDR3 runs 16 residues. CDR3 loop: CASRPYTGPRAGELFF. The CDR3 nucleotides read TGTGCCAGCAGACCATATACCGGACCTAGGGCCGGGGAGCTGTTTTTT.

J is TRBJ1-2 and V is TRBV5-5; D is undetermined. The germline V and J ends were trimmed by 1 base and 0 bases, with 10 bases remaining between them. The CDR3 contains 15 residues. The germline V gene encodes CDR1 SGHKS and CDR2 YYEKEE (reference sequence). The CDR3 DNA sequence: TGTGCCAGCAGCTTGATCGTAGTCCCTAACTATGGCTACACCTTC. Residues: CASSLIVVPNYGYTF. The full variable domain, rest sourced from reference TRBV5-5 and TRBJ1-2, is DAGVTQSPTHLIKTRGQQVTLRCSPISGHKSVSWYQQVLGQGPQFIFQYYEKEERGRGNFPDRFSARQFPNYSSELNVNALLLGDSALYLCASSLIVVPNYGYTFGSGTRLTVV.

This clonotype was picked up a small number of times. J is TRBJ2-7 and V is TRBV6-2 or TRBV6-3; a weak D match, TRBD1 (6 bases). CDR3 length equals 12 residues. Germline V gives CDR1 MNHEY, CDR2 SVGEGT. Trimming removed 5 bases at V and 3 bases at J, with 8 bases between. The CDR3: CASSLQGYEQYV. The CDR3, as DNA: TGTGCCAGCAGTCTACAGGGCTACGAGCAGTACGTC.

This clonotype was seen at least ten times. The V and J genes are TRBV7-2 and TRBJ1-5, with TRBD1 as a possible D gene (5 bases). There are 14 residues in the CDR3. Between the trimmed V and J ends, which lost 6 bases and 7 bases, there was a span of 16 bases. From germline, CDR1 is SGHTA and CDR2 FQGNSA. CDR3 region: CASSRTGIEQPQHF. In DNA form, the CDR3 reads TGTGCCAGCAGTCGCACAGGAATCGAACAGCCCCAGCATTTT.

This clonotype was recorded many times. The chain uses TRBV19 and TRBJ1-5, with D perhaps matching TRBD1 (5 bases). V gave up 5 bases and J gave up 4 bases, with 15 bases separating them. Germline assignment: CDR1 LNHDA and CDR2 SQIVND (reference sequence). This CDR3 is 15 amino acids long. CDR3: CASSFDQGANQPQHF. In DNA, the CDR3 is TGTGCCAGTAGTTTCGACCAGGGCGCGAATCAGCCCCAGCATTTT.

This clonotype has ten or more counts. J is TRBJ1-1 and V is TRBV4-2; D unresolved. This CDR3 spans 14 amino acids. Per the germline V gene, CDR1 is LGHNA and CDR2 is YNFKEQ. V dropped 1 base and J dropped 3 bases, with 9 bases sitting between them. The CDR3 bases are TGTGCCAGCAGCCAAGGACTAGGTGACACTGAAGCTTTCTTT. Encoded protein: CASSQGLGDTEAFF.

The chain is built from TRBV9 and TRBJ2-2; D unresolved. CDR3 length: 12 residues. V lost 3 bases and J lost 7, with 7 bases in between. Germline-derived CDR1 and CDR2 are SGDLS and YYNGEE. The CDR3 is CASSDWSGELFF. CDR3 nucleotide sequence: TGTGCCAGCAGCGATTGGAGCGGGGAGCTGTTTTTT.